These T cell receptor beta chains were read from a single sample in a study of T cell repertoires in cytomegalovirus infection. TCRdb re-derived calls from the reads in MiXCR, one entry per CDR3 protein. In the table there are about 450,000 distinct CDR3 sequences, approximately 33% of which are singletons. The specimen sequenced was PBMCs. The receptors stem from a human donor in good health (CMV status not recorded). Some clones in this sample may be carry-over from other donors' samples. Both conserved end residues are part of each CDR3. D genes are given only for firm matches. Size tells how often a clone was seen (once, few, many) or the class of an expanded clone, and some rows leave it out.

size: .
D: .
J: TRBJ1-1
V: TRBV24-1
CDR3: CATSDAYTEAFF
DNA: TGTGCCACCAGTGATGCTTACACTGAAGCTTTCTTT

size: few
D: .
J: TRBJ2-5
V: TRBV7-9
CDR3: CASSLYSVQETQYF
DNA: TGTGCCAGCAGCCTTTACAGCGTCCAAGAGACCCAGTACTTC

size: .
D: TRBD2
J: TRBJ2-3
V: TRBV6-2/TRBV6-3
CDR3: CASSLTNPGLPLGTQYF
DNA: TGTGCCAGCAGTTTAACGAATCCGGGACTACCCCTAGGTACGCAGTATTTT

size: .
D: .
J: TRBJ1-5
V: TRBV6-2/TRBV6-3
CDR3: CASSYAATRANQPQHF
DNA: TGTGCCAGCAGTTACGCGGCCACCCGGGCTAATCAGCCCCAGCATTTT

size: .
D: .
J: TRBJ1-2
V: TRBV7-4
CDR3: CASSLTGSNYGYTF
DNA: TGTGCCAGCAGCTTAACAGGTTCTAACTATGGCTACACCTTC

size: many
D: TRBD1
J: TRBJ2-2
V: TRBV7-8
CDR3: CASSPRGTGDTGELFF
DNA: TGTGCCAGCAGCCCTCGTGGGACAGGGGACACCGGGGAGCTGTTTTTT

size: .
D: TRBD1
J: TRBJ1-1
V: TRBV6-2/TRBV6-3
CDR3: CASSWDRGRREAFF
DNA: TGTGCCAGCAGTTGGGACAGGGGGCGACGGGAAGCTTTCTTT

size: .
D: TRBD1
J: TRBJ2-7
V: TRBV5-1
CDR3: CASSVGGTGNHEQYF
DNA: TGCGCCAGCAGCGTAGGCGGGACAGGGAACCACGAGCAGTACTTC

size: many
D: .
J: TRBJ2-2
V: TRBV7-2
CDR3: CASSLISTGGATGELFF
DNA: TGTGCCAGCAGCTTAATCTCGACGGGGGGCGCAACCGGGGAGCTGTTTTTT

size: many
D: .
J: TRBJ2-7
V: TRBV7-4
CDR3: CASSPWGGASSYEQYF
DNA: TGTGCCAGCAGCCCATGGGGCGGGGCCTCCTCCTACGAGCAGTACTTC

size: .
D: .
J: TRBJ2-2
V: TRBV28
CDR3: CASSLYVGRGGELFF
DNA: TGTGCCAGCAGTTTATACGTGGGCCGAGGCGGGGAGCTGTTTTTT

size: .
D: TRBD1
J: TRBJ1-2
V: TRBV5-1
CDR3: CASSLWGTEGYTF
DNA: TGCGCCAGCAGCTTGTGGGGGACAGAGGGCTACACCTTC

size: .
D: .
J: TRBJ2-1
V: TRBV7-6
CDR3: CASSLPTVYNEQFF
DNA: TGTGCCAGCAGCTTGCCGACGGTTTACAATGAGCAGTTCTTC

size: few
D: .
J: TRBJ1-5
V: TRBV6-5
CDR3: CASTEVNRSNQPQHF
DNA: TGTGCCAGCACCGAGGTCAACAGGAGCAATCAGCCCCAGCATTTT

size: .
D: .
J: TRBJ1-2
V: TRBV6-1
CDR3: CASMAVNDGYTF
DNA: TGTGCCAGCATGGCGGTTAACGATGGCTACACCTTC

size: few
D: TRBD2
J: TRBJ2-7
V: TRBV12-3/TRBV12-4
CDR3: CASSLPLGRGDYEQYF
DNA: TGTGCCAGCAGTTTACCCCTGGGGCGGGGGGACTACGAGCAGTACTTC

size: .
D: .
J: TRBJ2-3
V: TRBV20-1
CDR3: CSARGLKLPTDTQYF
DNA: TGCAGTGCTAGAGGTTTAAAGCTCCCGACAGATACGCAGTATTTT

size: .
D: TRBD1
J: TRBJ1-5
V: TRBV15
CDR3: CATSRSGQHQPQHF
DNA: TGTGCCACCAGCAGATCGGGACAGCATCAGCCCCAGCATTTT

size: .
D: .
J: TRBJ2-2
V: TRBV5-8
CDR3: CASSNGLQRGGELFF
DNA: TGTGCCAGCAGCAACGGACTGCAGCGAGGGGGGGAGCTGTTTTTT

size: .
D: TRBD1
J: TRBJ2-1
V: TRBV6-2/TRBV6-3
CDR3: CASSNRGVQQFF
DNA: TGTGCCAGCAGTAACAGGGGGGTCCAGCAGTTCTTC

size: few
D: .
J: TRBJ2-4
V: TRBV6-2/TRBV6-3
CDR3: CASSARGAEYF
DNA: TGTGCCAGCAGTGCCAGGGGGGCGGAGTACTTC

size: .
D: TRBD1
J: TRBJ2-7
V: TRBV19
CDR3: CASSAATGDIYEQYF
DNA: TGTGCCAGTAGTGCAGCGACAGGGGATATCTACGAGCAGTACTTC

size: many
D: TRBD1
J: TRBJ2-7
V: TRBV7-9
CDR3: CASSSPGTGVSYEQYF
DNA: TGTGCCAGCAGCTCCCCTGGGACAGGGGTCTCCTACGAGCAGTACTTC

size: .
D: TRBD1
J: TRBJ2-2
V: TRBV5-1
CDR3: CASRTGGGNTGELFF
DNA: TGCGCCAGCCGGACAGGGGGCGGGAACACCGGGGAGCTGTTTTTT

size: once
D: TRBD2
J: TRBJ2-3
V: TRBV7-9
CDR3: CASSILLAGKRTDTQYF
DNA: TGTGCCAGCAGCATTCTATTAGCGGGGAAGCGCACAGATACGCAGTATTTT

size: .
D: .
J: TRBJ2-7
V: TRBV28
CDR3: CANSPWDPGTEQYF
DNA: TGTGCCAACAGTCCATGGGACCCGGGTACGGAGCAGTACTTC

size: once
D: .
J: TRBJ2-1
V: TRBV10-1
CDR3: CASSETWTPGDEQFF
DNA: TGCGCCAGCAGTGAGACGTGGACCCCAGGGGATGAGCAGTTCTTC

size: .
D: .
J: TRBJ2-1
V: TRBV7-9
CDR3: CASSRPGREGNEQFF
DNA: TGTGCCAGCAGCCGACCGGGCCGAGAAGGCAATGAGCAGTTCTTC

size: few
D: .
J: TRBJ2-1
V: TRBV12-5
CDR3: CASGWATSGNEQFF
DNA: TGTGCTAGTGGTTGGGCGACTAGTGGCAATGAGCAGTTCTTC

size: .
D: .
J: TRBJ2-2
V: TRBV12-3/TRBV12-4
CDR3: CASSSPISHTGELFF
DNA: TGTGCCAGCAGTTCCCCGATCAGCCACACCGGGGAGCTGTTTTTT

size: .
D: .
J: TRBJ1-2
V: TRBV6-5
CDR3: CASRGRGRESYGYTF
DNA: TGTGCCAGCAGAGGGAGGGGGAGAGAAAGCTATGGCTACACCTTC

size: many
D: TRBD2
J: TRBJ2-2
V: TRBV6-1
CDR3: CASSGGARTGELFF
DNA: TGTGCCAGTTCGGGGGGGGCCCGAACCGGGGAGCTGTTTTTT

size: .
D: TRBD1
J: TRBJ1-2
V: TRBV2
CDR3: CASSVGQGDNYGYTF
DNA: TGTGCCAGCAGTGTGGGACAGGGGGATAACTATGGCTACACCTTC

size: .
D: .
J: TRBJ2-6
V: TRBV7-3
CDR3: CASSLWQDSGANVLTF
DNA: TGTGCCAGCAGCTTGTGGCAGGACTCTGGGGCCAACGTCCTGACTTTC

size: many
D: TRBD1
J: TRBJ2-1
V: TRBV7-8
CDR3: CASSPRQGMDEQFF
DNA: TGTGCCAGCAGCCCCCGACAGGGTATGGATGAGCAGTTCTTC

size: .
D: .
J: TRBJ1-1
V: TRBV29-1
CDR3: CSAKDSPTEAFF
DNA: TGCAGCGCAAAGGACAGCCCCACTGAAGCTTTCTTT

size: few
D: .
J: TRBJ1-2
V: TRBV7-3
CDR3: CASSLTVTTVGYGYTF
DNA: TGTGCCAGCAGCTTAACCGTAACCACTGTAGGCTATGGCTACACCTTC

size: .
D: TRBD1
J: TRBJ2-3
V: TRBV11-1
CDR3: CASSFQTTGTGATDTQYF
DNA: TGTGCCAGCAGCTTCCAAACAACCGGGACAGGGGCTACAGATACGCAGTATTTT

size: .
D: .
J: TRBJ1-1
V: TRBV6-6
CDR3: CASSGDQGTEAFF
DNA: TGTGCCAGCAGTGGGGACCAGGGAACTGAAGCTTTCTTT

size: few
D: .
J: TRBJ2-7
V: TRBV5-4
CDR3: CASSSQGGFSYEQYF
DNA: TGTGCCAGCAGCAGCCAAGGGGGATTCTCCTACGAGCAGTACTTC

size: few
D: TRBD1
J: TRBJ2-5
V: TRBV10-2
CDR3: CASSDYRQGETQYF
DNA: TGCGCCAGCAGCGACTATCGACAGGGGGAGACCCAGTACTTC

size: many
D: .
J: TRBJ1-1
V: TRBV6-2/TRBV6-3
CDR3: CASSYGGGYEAFF
DNA: TGTGCCAGCAGTTACGGCGGGGGCTATGAAGCTTTCTTT

size: .
D: TRBD2
J: TRBJ2-2
V: TRBV20-1
CDR3: CSARVQRGFTGELFF
DNA: TGCAGTGCTAGAGTCCAGCGGGGTTTCACCGGGGAGCTGTTTTTT

size: few
D: .
J: TRBJ1-1
V: TRBV7-6
CDR3: CASSFGQETEAFF
DNA: TGTGCCAGCAGCTTTGGCCAGGAAACTGAAGCTTTCTTT

size: .
D: .
J: TRBJ1-1
V: TRBV12-3/TRBV12-4
CDR3: CAGGRGTEAFF
DNA: TGTGCCGGGGGTCGAGGCACTGAAGCTTTCTTT

size: many
D: .
J: TRBJ2-2
V: TRBV7-2
CDR3: CASSFRAAGNTGELFF
DNA: TGTGCCAGCAGCTTTAGGGCGGCTGGGAACACCGGGGAGCTGTTTTTT

size: few
D: .
J: TRBJ2-7
V: TRBV6-5
CDR3: CASRGVGYEQYF
DNA: TGTGCCAGCAGGGGGGTCGGGTACGAGCAGTACTTC

size: few
D: .
J: TRBJ1-2
V: TRBV27
CDR3: CASSPLPTANYGYTF
DNA: TGTGCCAGCAGCCCTCTCCCGACAGCTAACTATGGCTACACCTTC

size: many
D: .
J: TRBJ1-2
V: TRBV12-3/TRBV12-4
CDR3: CASSLAGGTYGYTF
DNA: TGTGCCAGCAGTTTAGCCGGGGGCACCTATGGCTACACCTTC